Listed below are T cell receptor beta chains from one sample, sequenced in a study of early T cells in non-severe SARS-CoV-2 infection. TCRdb called the 5' RACE reads again in MiXCR, with one record for every CDR3 protein. The sample gives tens of thousands of distinct CDR3 sequences, about 4.5% of which show up once; around a sixth is in the top ten. The material sequenced was whole blood. These receptors were collected from an adult who was a healthcare worker with PCR-confirmed SARS-CoV-2 infection or an uninfected control (not recorded which). CDR3s include the opening cysteine and the closing phenylalanine or tryptophan. Each record gives: J gene, D gene, clone size, V gene, CDR3 DNA, CDR3 protein. A D gene is named only where the DNA matches it firmly. Clone size is given for some rows only: seen once, a few or many times, or a class if the clone is expanded.

>TRBJ2-3|.|many|TRBV11-3
TGTGCCAGCAGCCCTAGGGGAGGCGGGGACACAGATACGCAGTATTTT
CASSPRGGGDTDTQYF
>TRBJ2-1|.|many|TRBV12-3/TRBV12-4
TGTGCCAGCAGCACACCCTCGGACCGTTACAATGAGCAGTTCTTC
CASSTPSDRYNEQFF
>TRBJ2-5|TRBD1|many|TRBV3-1
TGTGCCAGCAGCCAAGTCTTCGGACAGGGCCAGTTGGGGAGGCTGGAGACCCAGTACTTC
CASSQVFGQGQLGRLETQYF
>TRBJ1-1|TRBD1|.|TRBV7-9
TGTGCCAGCAGCCAGGACAGGGGGACTGAAGCTTTCTTT
CASSQDRGTEAFF
>TRBJ2-7|.|.|TRBV3-1
TGTGCCAGCAGACGGGGGCCCCTGGATACCTACGAGCAGTACTTC
CASRRGPLDTYEQYF
>TRBJ2-4|.|.|TRBV2
TGTGCCAGCAGTGAAGCCCTAAATGCCGAAACTAGTATTCAGGCCAAAAACATTCAGTACTTC
CASSEALNAETSIQAKNIQYF
>TRBJ2-1|.|many|TRBV15
TGTGCCACCAGCAGAGCCGGGGTAGAGGGAGGTAATGAGCAGTTCTTC
CATSRAGVEGGNEQFF
>TRBJ2-1|TRBD2|many|TRBV3-1
TGTGCCAGCAGCCAAGATTTAGCGGGGGGGCCCCCTGAGCAGTTCTTC
CASSQDLAGGPPEQFF
>TRBJ1-2|.|many|TRBV4-3
TGCGCCAGCAGCCAGTCGACAGGAACCTATGGCTACACCTTC
CASSQSTGTYGYTF
>TRBJ2-3|.|few|TRBV5-1
TGCGCCAGCAGCTTGGGAGAACAAGATACGCAGTATTTT
CASSLGEQDTQYF
>TRBJ1-1|TRBD1|many|TRBV12-3/TRBV12-4
TGTGCCAGCAGTTTCGACAGGGCGAACACTGAAGCTTTCTTT
CASSFDRANTEAFF
>TRBJ2-3|TRBD2|many|TRBV6-5
TGTGCCAGCAGTTTGCAGCGGGGGGACACAGATACGCAGTATTTT
CASSLQRGDTDTQYF
>TRBJ1-1|.|many|TRBV20-1
TGCAGTGCTAGACCGGCCTTGTGGGGCGCAAGGGACACTGAAGCTTTCTTT
CSARPALWGARDTEAFF
>TRBJ2-7|.|many|TRBV3-1
TGTGCCAGCAGCCAGACTAGTCTCGAGCAGTACTTC
CASSQTSLEQYF
>TRBJ2-2|.|many|TRBV6-2/TRBV6-3
TGTGCCAGCAGTTCCCAGGGTCGGGACACCGGGGAGCTGTTTTTT
CASSSQGRDTGELFF
>TRBJ2-7|TRBD1|many|TRBV6-6
TGTGCCAGCAATCCTCGGGGACAGGGCACCTACGAGCAGTACTTC
CASNPRGQGTYEQYF
>TRBJ2-1|TRBD2|many|TRBV12-3/TRBV12-4
TGTGCCAGCAGAAGTCTTAGCGGGATTGCAGATGAGCAGTTCTTC
CASRSLSGIADEQFF
>TRBJ1-1|.|many|TRBV7-2
TGTGCCAGCAGCTGGGGGGGAACGAACACTGAAGCTTTCTTT
CASSWGGTNTEAFF
>TRBJ2-5|.|many|TRBV2
TGTGCCAGCAGTGAAGACCTTCCAGAGACCCAGTACTTC
CASSEDLPETQYF
>TRBJ2-1|TRBD1|.|TRBV18
TGTGCCAGCTCAAGACAGGGGGATTCCTACAATGAGCAGTTCTTC
CASSRQGDSYNEQFF
>TRBJ1-4|.|.|TRBV19
TGTGCCAGTAGTATAACCTTACGCTCTGAAAAACTGTTTTTT
CASSITLRSEKLFF
>TRBJ1-5|.|many|TRBV10-3
TGTGCCGCCGGACGGGAGTTTTCCAGTCAGCCCCAGCATTTT
CAAGREFSSQPQHF
>TRBJ1-6|.|many|TRBV20-1
TGCAGTGCTAGAGATGACTGGGCGCTTTTGGATTCACCCCTCCACTTT
CSARDDWALLDSPLHF
>TRBJ2-1|.|.|TRBV20-1
TGCAGTGCTTCCGGGACTCCCCAGAAATTGGAGCAGTTCTTC
CSASGTPQKLEQFF
>TRBJ2-1|.|.|TRBV7-2
TGTGCCAGCAGCTTACCCGGGACGGGCTACAATGAGCAGTTCTTC
CASSLPGTGYNEQFF